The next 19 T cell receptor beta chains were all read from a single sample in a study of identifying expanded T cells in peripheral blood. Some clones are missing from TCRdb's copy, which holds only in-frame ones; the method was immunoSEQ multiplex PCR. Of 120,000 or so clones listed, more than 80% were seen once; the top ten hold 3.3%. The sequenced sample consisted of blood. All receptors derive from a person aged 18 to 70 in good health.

CDR3 sequence reads: CASSRKTGDPYEQYF. CDR3 bases: TGTGCCAGCAGCCGAAAAACAGGGGACCCCTACGAGCAGTACTTC. The rearrangement links TRBV27 to TRBJ2-7; 7 nucleotides align to TRBD1. Germline CDR1 MNHEY, CDR2 SMNVEV (reference sequence). Germline trimming cut 6 bases from V and 2 bases from J; bases unmatched to any gene: 10. This CDR3 comprises 15 residues.

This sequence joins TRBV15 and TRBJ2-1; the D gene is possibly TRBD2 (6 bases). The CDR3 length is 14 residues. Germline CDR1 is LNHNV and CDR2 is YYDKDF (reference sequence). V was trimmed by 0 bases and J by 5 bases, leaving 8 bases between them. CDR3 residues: CATSRDGRNNEQFF. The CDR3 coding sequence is TGTGCCACCAGCAGAGATGGGAGGAACAATGAGCAGTTCTTC.

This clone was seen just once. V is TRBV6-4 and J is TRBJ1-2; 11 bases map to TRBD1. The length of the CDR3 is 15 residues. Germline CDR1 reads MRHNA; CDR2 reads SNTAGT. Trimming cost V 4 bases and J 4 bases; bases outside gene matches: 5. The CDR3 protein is CASSGTGGGSYGYTF. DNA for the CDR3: TGTGCCAGCAGTGGGACAGGGGGCGGCAGCTATGGCTACACCTTC.

CDR3 amino acids: CASSLAPLGEDEQYF. The CDR3 nucleotides are TGTGCCAGCAGCTTAGCCCCTTTGGGAGAGGACGAGCAGTACTTC. The genes are TRBV11-2 and TRBJ2-7; D possibly corresponds to TRBD2 (5 bases). Trimming pared 1 base from V and 5 bases from J, leaving 15 bases between. This CDR3 is built from 15 residues. Germline V gene data show CDR1 as SGHAT and CDR2 as FQNNGV.

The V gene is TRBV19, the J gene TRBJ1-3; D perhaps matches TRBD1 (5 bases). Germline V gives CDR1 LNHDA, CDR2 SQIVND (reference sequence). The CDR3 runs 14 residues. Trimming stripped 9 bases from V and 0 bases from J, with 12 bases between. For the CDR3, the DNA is TGTGCCAGCTTGGGACTCCACTCTGGAAACACCATATATTTT. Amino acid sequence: CASLGLHSGNTIYF.

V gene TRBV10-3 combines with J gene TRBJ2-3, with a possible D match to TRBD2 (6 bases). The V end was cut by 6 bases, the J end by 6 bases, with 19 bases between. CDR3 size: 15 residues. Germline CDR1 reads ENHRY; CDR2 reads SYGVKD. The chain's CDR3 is CAIRRDLLVEDTQYF. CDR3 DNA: TGTGCCATCAGGAGGGACTTGTTAGTGGAGGATACGCAGTATTTT.

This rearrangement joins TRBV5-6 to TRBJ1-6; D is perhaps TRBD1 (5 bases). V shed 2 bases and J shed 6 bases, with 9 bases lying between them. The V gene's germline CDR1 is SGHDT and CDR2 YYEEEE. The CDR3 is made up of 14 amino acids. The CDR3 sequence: CASSLWGSNSPLHF. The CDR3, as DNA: TGTGCCAGCAGCTTATGGGGCAGTAATTCACCCCTCCACTTT.

Here the CDR3 DNA reads TGTGCCATCCCGACCTCCAGGGGTGGACTGTTTTTT. Translation: CAIPTSRGGLFF. The chain combines TRBV10-3 with TRBJ1-4; a possible D gene is TRBD1 (6 bases). Germline values: CDR1 ENHRY, CDR2 SYGVKD. The CDR3 totals 12 residues. The V end lost 8 bases, the J end lost 13 bases, and 17 bases lay between the germline ends.

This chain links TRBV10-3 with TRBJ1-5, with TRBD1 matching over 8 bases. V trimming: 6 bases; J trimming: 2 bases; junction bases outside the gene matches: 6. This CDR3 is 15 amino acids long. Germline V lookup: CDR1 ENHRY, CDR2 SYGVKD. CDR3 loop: CAISSGQGGNQPQHF. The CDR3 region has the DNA TGTGCCATCAGCTCCGGACAGGGTGGCAATCAGCCCCAGCATTTT.

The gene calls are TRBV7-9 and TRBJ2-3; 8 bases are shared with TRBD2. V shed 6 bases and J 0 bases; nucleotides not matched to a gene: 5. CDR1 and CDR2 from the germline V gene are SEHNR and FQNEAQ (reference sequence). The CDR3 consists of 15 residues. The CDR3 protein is CASSQTSASTDTQYF. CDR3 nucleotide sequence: TGTGCCAGCAGTCAGACTAGCGCTAGCACAGATACGCAGTATTTT.

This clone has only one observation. The CDR3 DNA reads as TGTGCCAGCAGTGAAGGGGAACGTCAGCCCCAGCATTTT. Translating gives CASSEGERQPQHF. The genes are TRBV2 and TRBJ1-5; no definite D call. The CDR3 has 13 amino acids. Trimming shortened V by 1 base and J by 6 bases, and 7 bases separated the two germline ends. CDR1 is SNHLY, CDR2 FYNNEI, per germline.

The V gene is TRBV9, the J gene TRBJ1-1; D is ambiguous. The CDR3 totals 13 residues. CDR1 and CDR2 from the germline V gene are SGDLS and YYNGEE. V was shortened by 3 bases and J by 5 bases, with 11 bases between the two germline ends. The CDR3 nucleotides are TGTGCCAGCAGCGCCAACTTTGGAACTGAAGCTTTCTTT. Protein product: CASSANFGTEAFF.

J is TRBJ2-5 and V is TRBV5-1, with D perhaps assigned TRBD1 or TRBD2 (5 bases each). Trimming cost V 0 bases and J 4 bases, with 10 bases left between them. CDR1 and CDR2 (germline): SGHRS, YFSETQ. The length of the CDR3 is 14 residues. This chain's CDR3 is CASSLVPGRETQYF. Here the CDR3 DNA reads TGCGCCAGCAGCTTGGTCCCAGGGAGAGAGACCCAGTACTTC.

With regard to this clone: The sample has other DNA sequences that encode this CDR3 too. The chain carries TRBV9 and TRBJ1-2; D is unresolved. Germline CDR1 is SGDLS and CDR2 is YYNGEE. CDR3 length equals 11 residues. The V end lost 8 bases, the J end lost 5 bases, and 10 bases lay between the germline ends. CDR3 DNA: TGTGCCAGTGGGAGGGCGTATGGCTACACCTTC. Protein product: CASGRAYGYTF.

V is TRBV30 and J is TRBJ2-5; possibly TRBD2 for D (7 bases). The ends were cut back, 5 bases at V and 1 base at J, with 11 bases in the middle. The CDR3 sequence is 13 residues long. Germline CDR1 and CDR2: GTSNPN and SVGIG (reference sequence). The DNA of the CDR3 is TGTGCCTGGGGGAGGGACACCCAAGAGACCCAGTACTTC. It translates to CAWGRDTQETQYF. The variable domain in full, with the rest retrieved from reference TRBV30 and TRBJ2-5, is SQTIHQWPATLVQPVGSPLSLECTVEGTSNPNLYWYRQAAGRGLQLLFYSVGIGQISSEVPQNLSASRPQDRQFILSSKKLLLSDSGFYLCAWGRDTQETQYFGPGTRLLVL.

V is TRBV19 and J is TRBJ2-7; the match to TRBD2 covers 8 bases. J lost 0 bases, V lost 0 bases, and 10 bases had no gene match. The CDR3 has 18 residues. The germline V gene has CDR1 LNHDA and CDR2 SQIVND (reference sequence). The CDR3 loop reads CASSIDHSTSGYSYEQYF. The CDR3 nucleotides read TGTGCCAGTAGTATAGATCATTCAACTAGCGGATACTCCTACGAGCAGTACTTC.

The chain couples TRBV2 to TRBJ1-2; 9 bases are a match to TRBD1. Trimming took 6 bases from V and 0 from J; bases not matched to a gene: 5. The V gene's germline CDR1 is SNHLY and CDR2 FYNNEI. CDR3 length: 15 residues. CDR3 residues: CASRGQGLANYGYTF. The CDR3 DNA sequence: TGTGCCAGCAGGGGACAGGGCTTAGCTAACTATGGCTACACCTTC.

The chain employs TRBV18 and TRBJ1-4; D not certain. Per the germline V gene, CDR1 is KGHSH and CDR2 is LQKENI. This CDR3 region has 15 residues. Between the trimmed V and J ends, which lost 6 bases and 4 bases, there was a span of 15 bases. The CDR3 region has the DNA TGTGCCAGCTCCCAAAAGGGAAGTATTAATGAAAAACTGTTTTTT. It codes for CASSQKGSINEKLFF.

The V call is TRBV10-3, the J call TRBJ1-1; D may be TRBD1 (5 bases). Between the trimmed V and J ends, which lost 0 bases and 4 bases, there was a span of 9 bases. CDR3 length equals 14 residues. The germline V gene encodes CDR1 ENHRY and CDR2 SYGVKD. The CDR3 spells CAISESGGSTEAFF. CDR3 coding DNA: TGTGCCATCAGTGAGTCTGGGGGGAGCACTGAAGCTTTCTTT.